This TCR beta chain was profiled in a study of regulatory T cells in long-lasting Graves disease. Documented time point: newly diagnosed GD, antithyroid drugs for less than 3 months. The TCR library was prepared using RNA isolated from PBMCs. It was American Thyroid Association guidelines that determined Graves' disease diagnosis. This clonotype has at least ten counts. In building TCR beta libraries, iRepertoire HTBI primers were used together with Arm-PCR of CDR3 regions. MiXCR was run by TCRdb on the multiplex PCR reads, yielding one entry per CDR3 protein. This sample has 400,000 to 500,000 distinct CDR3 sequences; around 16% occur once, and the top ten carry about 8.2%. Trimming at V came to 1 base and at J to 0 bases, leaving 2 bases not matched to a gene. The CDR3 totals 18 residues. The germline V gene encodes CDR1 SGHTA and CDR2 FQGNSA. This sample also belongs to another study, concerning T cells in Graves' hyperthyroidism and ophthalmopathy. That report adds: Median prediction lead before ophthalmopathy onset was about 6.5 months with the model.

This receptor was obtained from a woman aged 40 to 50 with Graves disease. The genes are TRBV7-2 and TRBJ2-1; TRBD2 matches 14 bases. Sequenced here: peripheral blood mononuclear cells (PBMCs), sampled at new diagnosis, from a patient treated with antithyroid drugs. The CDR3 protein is CASSLGTSGRSSYNEQFF. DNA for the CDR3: TGTGCCAGCAGCTTAGGGACTAGCGGGAGGAGCTCCTACAATGAGCAGTTCTTC.